This TCR beta chain was identified during a study of vaccination and CD4 T cells after COVID-19. Study details: Control cultures, each given a CEFX pool, an HIV-1 Nef pool, or no peptide, were included.

Once obtained from cultured CD4+ T cells, the DNA was sequenced using the Oncomine TCR Beta short-read assay. MiXCR, run by TCRdb on the PCR reads, gives a single entry per CDR3 protein. The repertoire has 10,000 to 12,000 distinct CDR3 sequences, about four fifths of them found once; the top ten carry 9%. Treatment given: roughly 10-day PBMC culture with coronavirus spike peptide pools or control peptides (ViraFEST assay). ViraFEST grew antigen-specific T cells using peptide pools, then sequenced TCRs. Study-level findings and limits: With convalescent patients, a median approximately 90% of reactive clones emerged solely after vaccination.

Turning to this clonotype: The antigen is undetermined.

The length of the CDR3 is 13 residues. Germline V gene sequence: CDR1 DFQATT, CDR2 SNEGSKA (reference sequence). Sequences were obtained from CD4+ T cells from blood, cultured in vitro. This receptor was taken from a human donor who had recovered from COVID-19. The V call is TRBV20-1, the J call TRBJ1-1; tentatively, D is TRBD1 (5 bases). CDR3 bases: TGCAATGCGGGCGGACACTTGAACACTGAAGCTTTCTTT. This sequence encodes CNAGGHLNTEAFF.